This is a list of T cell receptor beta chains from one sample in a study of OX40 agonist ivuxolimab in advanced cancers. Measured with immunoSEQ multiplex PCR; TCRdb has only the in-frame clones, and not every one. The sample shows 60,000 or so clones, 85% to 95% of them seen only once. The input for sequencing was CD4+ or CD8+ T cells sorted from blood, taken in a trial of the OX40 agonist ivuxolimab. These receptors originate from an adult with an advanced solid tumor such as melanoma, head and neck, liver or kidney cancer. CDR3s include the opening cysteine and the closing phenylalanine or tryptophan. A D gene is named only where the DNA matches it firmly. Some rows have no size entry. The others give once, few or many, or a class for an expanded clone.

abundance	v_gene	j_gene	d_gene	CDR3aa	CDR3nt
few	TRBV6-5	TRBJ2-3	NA	CASSSGTDTDTQYF	TGTGCCAGCAGTTCCGGGACTGACACAGATACGCAGTATTTT
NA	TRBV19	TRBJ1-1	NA	CASSPGHGTEAFF	TGTGCCAGTTCTCCGGGACATGGCACTGAAGCTTTCTTT
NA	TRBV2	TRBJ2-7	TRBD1	CASSTAGGRYEQYF	TGTGCCAGCAGTACGGCAGGGGGTCGGTACGAGCAGTACTTC
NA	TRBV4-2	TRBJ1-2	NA	CASSQGYRAGNYGYTF	TGTGCCAGCAGCCAAGGATACCGGGCGGGAAACTATGGCTACACCTTC
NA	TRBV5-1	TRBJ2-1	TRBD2	CASSDGLAGVDEQFF	TGCGCCAGCAGCGACGGACTAGCGGGAGTGGATGAGCAGTTCTTC
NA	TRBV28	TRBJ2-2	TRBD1	CATLAWTGGSGELFF	TGTGCCACCCTAGCTTGGACAGGGGGCAGCGGGGAGCTGTTTTTT
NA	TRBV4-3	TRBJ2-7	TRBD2	CASSQDRAGETYEQYF	TGCGCCAGCAGCCAAGATCGAGCGGGGGAGACCTACGAGCAGTACTTC
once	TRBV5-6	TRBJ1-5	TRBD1	CASSLQGQGNQPQHF	TGTGCCAGCAGCTTACAGGGGCAGGGCAATCAGCCCCAGCATTTT
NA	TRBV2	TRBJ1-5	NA	CASSEAGNQPQHF	TGTGCCAGCAGTGAGGCCGGTAATCAGCCCCAGCATTTT
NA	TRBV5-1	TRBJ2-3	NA	CASSLVQEGWDTQYF	TGCGCCAGCAGCTTGGTACAGGAGGGTTGGGATACGCAGTATTTT
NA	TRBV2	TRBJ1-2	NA	CANLDRNYGYTF	TGTGCCAACCTGGACAGAAACTATGGCTACACCTTC
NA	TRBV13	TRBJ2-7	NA	CASSSGTGTYEQYF	TGTGCCAGCAGCTCTGGGACGGGCACCTACGAGCAGTACTTC
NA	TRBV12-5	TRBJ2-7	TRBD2	CASGLGLAGGDEQYF	TGTGCTAGTGGCTTGGGACTAGCGGGAGGGGACGAGCAGTACTTC
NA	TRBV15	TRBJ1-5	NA	CATSRDSGAPRVQPQHF	TGTGCCACCAGCAGAGATAGTGGGGCCCCGCGGGTTCAGCCCCAGCATTTT